One TCR beta chain is described in this entry. Its antigen remains undetermined. No base-level quality is on record; no much larger clone is a single base apart. CD4+ T cells from unexposed donors were collected before the COVID-19 pandemic (2011-2018). Naive and memory CD4+ T cells were separated from cryopreserved PBMCs through CD4 enrichment, which was followed by EasySep naive CD4+ T cell enrichment. Leukapheresis product for the unexposed donors was purchased commercially. Ficoll-Paque PLUS gradient centrifugation was used to isolate PBMCs from either whole blood or leukapheresis product. PBMCs were either cryopreserved at -140°C or used fresh in the expansion assay. The QIAamp Micro DNA Kit was used to extract genomic DNA from the CD4+ T cells. This specimen belongs to a study of CD4 T cells in relation to SARS-CoV-2 and coronaviruses (dated by TCRdb to the early 2020s). Describing the broader study: HLA restriction was mapped for shared crossreactive spike epitopes using patient-derived lymphoblastoid cell lines. At the level of individual TCR clonotypes, the study evaluated whether memory CD4+ T cells crossreact between the spike proteins of SARS-CoV-2 and those of common cold coronaviruses. The Adaptive Biotechnologies TCR-sequencing kit was used to sequence samples from a few pre-COVID donors and the naive versus memory experiments, whereas other data were Illumina-based. A different TCR-beta assay, based on Illumina, was used to sequence expansion assays from other donors in the study.

The junction carries 10 bases between V and J, which are trimmed by 8 bases and 5 bases respectively. CDR3 length: 12 amino acids, cysteine to phenylalanine. The only DNA kept is the CDR3, 36 bases in frame from the first base. Uncultured naive and memory CD4+ T cell DNA received deep-resolution immunoSEQ TCR-beta sequencing. The original methods were these. During preprocessing, nonproductive sequences were discarded, as were any CDR3s that did not begin with C, did not end with F or W, or were shorter than 7 amino acids. Cultured and uncultured naive and memory CD4+ repertoires were searched for previously identified spike- and CEF-reactive CDR3s. CDR3 homology was measured as pairwise Levenshtein distance, computed with the stringdist R package after trimming three terminal residues from each end. The clones in this table, taken by TCRdb from immuneACCESS, are in-frame only. Not every clone is retained; where verified, under half of the shortfall comes from an unresolved V gene, and the cause of the rest is unknown. V, J and clone size are those of that table, while D and trimming were read from the DNA. This sample has 65,000 or so clones in its table, and 87% of those were observed once. The biggest ten clones account for 1.6% of the sample.

The investigation overall reported the following: In around three fifths of donors, memory CD4+ clonotypes turned up that crossrecognized SARS-CoV-2 and at least one common cold coronavirus spike. Pre-pandemic and post-infection samples were not both contributed by any donor, so tracing of the source of pre-existing responses was limited. The study was constrained by small numbers of patients and of tested TCRs. Compared with monoreactive clones, crossreactive clones had significantly weaker SARS-CoV-2-driven expansion, a result consistent with antigenic imprinting. Sequencing naive versus memory cells indicated that the assay picks up memory recall responses, not primary responses primed during culture. Because the crossreactivity analysis focused on spike protein, crossreactivity against other viral proteins was not assessed.

The receptor chain draws on TRBV12-3 or TRBV12-4 and TRBJ1-3, with the D gene call left open. This TCR came from a human donor in good health. Sequencing was carried out using memory CD4+ T cells from PBMCs. What this sample's cell subset or site label stands for: memory (non-naive) CD4+ T cells. The DNA sequence reads TGTGCCAGCTTCGTGAGGAGAAACACCATATATTTT. This yields the protein CASFVRRNTIYF.